The 16 T cell receptor beta chains below all came from one sample that was sequenced in a study of esophageal squamous cell carcinoma under preoperative chemotherapy. TCRdb re-called the PCR reads with MiXCR, one entry per CDR3 protein. The sample contains 15,000 to 20,000 distinct CDR3 sequences, 35% to 55% of which appear only once. The time point here: after preoperative PTX-NDP chemotherapy. Sampling was done from a patient given preoperative chemotherapy. The receptors derive from a human donor with esophageal squamous cell carcinoma. The donor label of this sample is uncertain.

This clonotype was picked up many times. This chain uses TRBV11-3 with TRBJ1-2; D may be TRBD1 (5 bases). V lost 5 bases to trimming and J lost 0 bases, with 16 bases between them. The length of the CDR3 is 16 residues. Per the germline V gene, CDR1 is SGHNT and CDR2 is YENEEA. The CDR3 DNA follows: TGTGCCAGCAGCGCCGGGACCTTGAGTGCTAACTATGGCTACACCTTC. Protein sequence: CASSAGTLSANYGYTF.

The chain links TRBV7-6 to TRBJ2-2; the D gene could be TRBD1 or TRBD2 (5 bases each). CDR1 and CDR2 (germline): SGHVS, FNYEAQ. Trimming shortened V by 4 bases and J by 16 bases, and 16 bases separated the two germline ends. The CDR3 length is 12 residues. As DNA, the CDR3 is TGTGCCAGCAGCTCCTCCTTCGGGACGCAGTTTTTT. Translating gives CASSSSFGTQFF.

As regards this clonotype: Here the CDR3 omits its conserved ending phenylalanine or tryptophan, so a read error is the likely source. The rearrangement links TRBV6-1 to TRBJ2-1; the D is unclear. The better agreement between TRBJ2-5 and the DNA end casts doubt on the J call. Germline V lookup: CDR1 MNHNS, CDR2 SASEGT. The CDR3 spans 13 residues. In DNA form, the CDR3 reads TGTGCCAGCAGTGGACACCTGCAAGAGACCCAGTACTGC. Its protein product is CASSGHLQETQYC.

The chain has TRBV7-8 and TRBJ2-2; D not resolved. The V gene's germline CDR1 is SGHVS and CDR2 FQNEAQ. This CDR3 comprises 13 residues. Trimming stripped 5 bases from V and 3 bases from J, with 7 bases between. The CDR3 here is CASSPQYTGELFF. The CDR3 DNA follows: TGTGCCAGCAGCCCGCAATACACCGGGGAGCTGTTTTTT.

Written as DNA, the CDR3 is TGCGCCAGCAGCAGCAGCGAGATGAACACTGAAGCTTTCTTT. The encoded protein is CASSSSEMNTEAFF. V gene TRBV5-1 combines with J gene TRBJ1-1; D not resolved. Germline-derived CDR1 and CDR2 are SGHRS and YFSETQ. The CDR3 runs to 14 residues. Between the trimmed V and J ends, which lost 4 bases and 0 bases, there was a span of 10 bases.

The genes are TRBV7-8 and TRBJ2-1; 16 nucleotides line up with TRBD2. Germline assignment: CDR1 SGHVS and CDR2 FQNEAQ. Trimming cost V 7 bases and J 9 bases; bases outside gene matches: 12. This CDR3 region has 17 residues. The CDR3 sequence is CASTRVGTSGGAGEQFF. CDR3 DNA: TGTGCCAGCACCCGGGTGGGGACTAGCGGGGGGGCCGGTGAGCAGTTCTTC.

This clonotype is termed medium-sized. Since a much larger clone is just one base distant, this may be a read error. The rearrangement joins TRBV7-2 to TRBJ2-1; no reliable D call. The J call is doubtful: the DNA matches TRBJ2-7 better. CDR1 SGHTA and CDR2 FQGNSA come from the germline V gene. The CDR3 has 14 residues. The CDR3 nucleotides read TGTGCCAGCAGCTTAGCGAGAGCGTCCTACGAGCAGTACTTC. It specifies CASSLARASYEQYF.

This sequence joins TRBV7-2 and TRBJ2-2, with D maybe TRBD2 (7 bases). CDR1 and CDR2 (germline): SGHTA, FQGNSA. The CDR3 runs to 14 residues. Deletions cut 3 bases from V and 6 bases from J, with 11 bases between. CDR3 bases: TGTGCCAGCAGCTTGGGGAGGGGGTCCGGGGAGCTGTTTTTT. Translating gives CASSLGRGSGELFF.

The chain employs TRBV7-3 and TRBJ2-5, with 8 bases matching TRBD2. Judging by the DNA end, TRBJ2-7 fits better; the J call may be wrong. Germline CDR1 SGHTA, CDR2 FQGTGA. The length of the CDR3 is 15 residues. This chain's CDR3 is CASSPTPTGTSEQYF. CDR3 nucleotide sequence: TGTGCCAGCAGCCCGACCCCGACCGGGACTAGCGAGCAGTACTTC.

Concerning this clonotype itself: Germline is not matched at one junction end, which may reflect a read error. The chain combines TRBV7-3 with TRBJ2-5; TRBD2 matches at 9 bases. The germline gives CDR1 SGHTA, CDR2 FQGTGA. The CDR3 is 16 residues long. CDR3 region: CACGGGGGLGTETQYF. The CDR3 nucleotides read TGTGCCTGCGGGGGGGGGGGGGGGCTTGGCACAGAGACGCAGTACTTT.

This chain uses TRBV7-8 with TRBJ2-1; the match to TRBD2 covers 12 bases. The junction had 16 bases not matched to a gene; V was cut back by 4 bases and J by 0 bases. The CDR3 spans 21 residues. Germline V CDR1 and CDR2: SGHVS, FQNEAQ. The DNA of the CDR3 is TGTGCCAGCAGCTCCACCCTAAAAACTAGCGGGGGGATCAGCTCCTACAATGAGCAGTTCTTC. Protein product: CASSSTLKTSGGISSYNEQFF.

J is TRBJ2-1 and V is TRBV7-6; perhaps TRBD2 as D (7 bases). The V and J ends lost 5 bases and 9 bases respectively, with 14 bases between them. Germline loops: CDR1 SGHVS, CDR2 FNYEAQ. This CDR3 has 13 residues. The CDR3: CASSITGRGEQFF. CDR3 sequence (DNA): TGTGCCAGCAGCATTACAGGGAGGGGTGAGCAGTTCTTC.

The rearrangement links TRBV6-1 to TRBJ1-3, with D possibly matching TRBD1 (6 bases). The CDR3 length is 14 residues. With 8 bases removed from V and 4 bases from J, the gap between germline ends came to 15 bases. CDR1 and CDR2 (germline): MNHNS, SASEGT. As DNA, the CDR3 is TGTGCCAGCGGTGGCGGGGGGCAAGGAAACACCATATATTTT. Its protein product is CASGGGGQGNTIYF.

At least ten counts were recorded for this clonotype. V and J are TRBV5-4 and TRBJ2-3; perhaps D is TRBD1 or TRBD2 (5 bases each). This CDR3 is built from 13 residues. The germline V and J ends were trimmed by 5 bases and 2 bases, with 9 bases remaining between them. In germline, CDR1 is SGHNT, CDR2 YYREEE (reference sequence). This CDR3 reads CASRPGPTDTQYF. The CDR3 DNA is TGTGCCAGCAGACCGGGGCCCACAGATACGCAGTATTTT.

This chain uses TRBV7-9 with TRBJ2-3; TRBD2 might be the D (5 bases). TRBJ2-1 explains the end of the DNA better; the J call may be wrong. Germline assignment: CDR1 SEHNR and CDR2 FQNEAQ (reference sequence). CDR3 length: 17 amino acids. CDR3 sequence (DNA): TGTGCCAGCAGCCCATCTTGGAGCGGACCCTCCTACAATGAGCAGTTCTTC. Residues: CASSPSWSGPSYNEQFF.

This clonotype was found many times. This chain uses TRBV12-3 or TRBV12-4 with TRBJ2-5, with 7 bases lining up with TRBD1. The CDR3 is 14 residues long. Germline trimming cut 6 bases from V and 4 bases from J; bases unmatched to any gene: 8. CDR3 sequence reads: CASSSPRQGETQYF. The CDR3 nucleotides are TGTGCCAGCAGCTCCCCGAGACAGGGAGAGACCCAGTACTTC.